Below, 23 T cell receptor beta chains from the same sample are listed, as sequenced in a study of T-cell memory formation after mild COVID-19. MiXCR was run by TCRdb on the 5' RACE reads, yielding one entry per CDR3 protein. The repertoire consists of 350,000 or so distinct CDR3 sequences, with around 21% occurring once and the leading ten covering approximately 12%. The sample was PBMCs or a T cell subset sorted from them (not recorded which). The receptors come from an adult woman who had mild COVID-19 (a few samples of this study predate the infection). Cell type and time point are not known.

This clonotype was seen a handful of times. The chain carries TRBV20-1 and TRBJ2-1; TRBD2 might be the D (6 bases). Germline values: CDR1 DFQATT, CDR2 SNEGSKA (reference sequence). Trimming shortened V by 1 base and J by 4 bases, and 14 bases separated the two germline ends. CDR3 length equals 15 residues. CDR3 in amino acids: CSARGGTSTYNEQFF. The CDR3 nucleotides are TGCAGTGCTAGAGGGGGGACTTCGACTTACAATGAGCAGTTCTTC.

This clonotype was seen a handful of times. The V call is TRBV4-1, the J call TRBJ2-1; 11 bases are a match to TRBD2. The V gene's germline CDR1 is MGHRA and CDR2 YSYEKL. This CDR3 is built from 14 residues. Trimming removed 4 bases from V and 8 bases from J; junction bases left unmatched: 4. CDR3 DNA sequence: TGCGCCAGCAGCCGAGTACTAGCGGGGGATGAGCAGTTCTTC. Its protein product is CASSRVLAGDEQFF.

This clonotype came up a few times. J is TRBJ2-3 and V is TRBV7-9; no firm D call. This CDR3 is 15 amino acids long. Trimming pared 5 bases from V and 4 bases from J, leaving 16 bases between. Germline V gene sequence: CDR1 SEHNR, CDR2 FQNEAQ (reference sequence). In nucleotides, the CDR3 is TGTGCCAGCAGCCCAACCCCAGGCCAGGCAGATACGCAGTATTTT. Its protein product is CASSPTPGQADTQYF.

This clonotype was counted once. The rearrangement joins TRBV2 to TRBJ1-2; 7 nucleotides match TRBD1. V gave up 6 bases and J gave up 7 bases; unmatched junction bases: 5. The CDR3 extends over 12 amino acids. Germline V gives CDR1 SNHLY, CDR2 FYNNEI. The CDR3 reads CASRAGGSGYTF. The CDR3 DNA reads TGTGCCAGCAGGGCAGGGGGTAGTGGCTACACCTTC.

The CDR3 DNA reads as TGCAGTGCTAGAGCTAGCGGGACGCGCGAGCAGTTCTTC. This encodes CSARASGTREQFF. The J gene is TRBJ2-1, the V gene TRBV20-1; 9 bases are shared with TRBD2. Germline V gives CDR1 DFQATT, CDR2 SNEGSKA (reference sequence). V lost 1 base, J lost 10 bases, and 5 bases stayed unmatched. CDR3 size: 13 residues.

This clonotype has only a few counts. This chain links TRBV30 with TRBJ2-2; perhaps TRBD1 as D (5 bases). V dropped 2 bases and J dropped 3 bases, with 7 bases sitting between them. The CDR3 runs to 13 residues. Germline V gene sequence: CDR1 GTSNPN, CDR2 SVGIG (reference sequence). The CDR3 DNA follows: TGTGCCTGGAGTAAGGGGCACACCGGGGAGCTGTTTTTT. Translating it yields CAWSKGHTGELFF.

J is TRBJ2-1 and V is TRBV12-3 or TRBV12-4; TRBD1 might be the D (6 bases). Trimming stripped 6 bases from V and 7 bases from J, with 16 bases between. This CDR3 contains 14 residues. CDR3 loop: CASSHFTGSNEQFF. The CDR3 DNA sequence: TGTGCCAGCAGCCACTTTACAGGGAGTAATGAGCAGTTCTTC.

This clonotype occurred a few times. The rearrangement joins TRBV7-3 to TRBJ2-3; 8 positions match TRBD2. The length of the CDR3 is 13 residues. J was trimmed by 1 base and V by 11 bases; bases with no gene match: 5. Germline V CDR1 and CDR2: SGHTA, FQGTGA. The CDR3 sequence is CASGAGGTDTQYF. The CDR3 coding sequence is TGTGCCTCCGGAGCGGGGGGCACAGATACGCAGTATTTT.

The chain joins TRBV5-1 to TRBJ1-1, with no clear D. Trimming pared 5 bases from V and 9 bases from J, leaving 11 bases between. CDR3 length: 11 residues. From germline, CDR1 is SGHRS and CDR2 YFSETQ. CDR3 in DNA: TGCGCCAGCAGTTCAGAGTTCCAAGCTTTCTTT. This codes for CASSSEFQAFF. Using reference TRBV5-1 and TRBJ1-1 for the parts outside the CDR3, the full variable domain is KAGVTQTPRYLIKTRGQQVTLSCSPISGHRSVSWYQQTPGQGLQFLFEYFSETQRNKGNFPGRFSGRQFSNSRSEMNVSTLELGDSALYLCASSSEFQAFFGQGTRLTVV.

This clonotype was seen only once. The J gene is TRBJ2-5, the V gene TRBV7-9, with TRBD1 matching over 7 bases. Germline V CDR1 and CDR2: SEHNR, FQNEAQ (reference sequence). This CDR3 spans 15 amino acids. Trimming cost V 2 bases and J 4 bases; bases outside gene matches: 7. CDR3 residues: CASSLNRGQTETQYF. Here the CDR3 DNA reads TGTGCCAGCAGCTTAAACAGGGGACAGACAGAGACCCAGTACTTC.

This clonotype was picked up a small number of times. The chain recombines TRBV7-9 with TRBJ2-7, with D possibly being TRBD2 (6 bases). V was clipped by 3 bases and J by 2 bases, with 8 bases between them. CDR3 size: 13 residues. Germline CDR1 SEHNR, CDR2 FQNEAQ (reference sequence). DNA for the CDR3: TGTGCCAGCAGCTTGGGGAGGCCCTACGAGCAGTACTTC. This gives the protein CASSLGRPYEQYF. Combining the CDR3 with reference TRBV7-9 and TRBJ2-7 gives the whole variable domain DTGVSQNPRHKITKRGQNVTFRCDPISEHNRLYWYRQTLGQGPEFLTYFQNEAQLEKSRLLSDRFSAERPKGSFSTLEIQRTEQGDSAMYLCASSLGRPYEQYFGPGTRLTVT.

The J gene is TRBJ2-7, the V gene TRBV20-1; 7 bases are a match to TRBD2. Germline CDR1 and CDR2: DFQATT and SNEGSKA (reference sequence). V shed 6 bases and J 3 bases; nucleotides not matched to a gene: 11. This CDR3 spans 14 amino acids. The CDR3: CSALDLAEIYEQYF. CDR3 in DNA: TGCAGTGCATTAGACCTAGCGGAGATCTACGAGCAGTACTTC.

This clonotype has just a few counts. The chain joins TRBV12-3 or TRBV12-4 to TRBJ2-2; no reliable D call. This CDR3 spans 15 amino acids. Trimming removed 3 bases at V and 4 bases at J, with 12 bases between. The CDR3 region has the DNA TGTGCCAGCAGTTTTTGGCAGGTGGCCACCGGGGAGCTGTTTTTT. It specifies CASSFWQVATGELFF.

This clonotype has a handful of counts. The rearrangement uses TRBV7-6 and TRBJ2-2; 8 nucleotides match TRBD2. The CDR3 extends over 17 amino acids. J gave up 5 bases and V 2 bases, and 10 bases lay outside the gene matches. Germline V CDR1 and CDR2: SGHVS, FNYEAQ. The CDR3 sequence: CASSLIAAGVRTGELFF. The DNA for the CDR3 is TGTGCCAGCAGCTTAATAGCAGCGGGAGTCCGGACCGGGGAGCTGTTTTTT.

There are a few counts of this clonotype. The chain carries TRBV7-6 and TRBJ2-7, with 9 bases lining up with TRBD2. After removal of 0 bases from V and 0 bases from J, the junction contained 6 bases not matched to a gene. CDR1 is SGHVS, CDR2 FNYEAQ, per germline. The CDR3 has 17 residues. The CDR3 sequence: CASSLAYGSGSSYEQYF. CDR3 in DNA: TGTGCCAGCAGCTTAGCGTACGGTAGCGGGAGCTCCTACGAGCAGTACTTC.

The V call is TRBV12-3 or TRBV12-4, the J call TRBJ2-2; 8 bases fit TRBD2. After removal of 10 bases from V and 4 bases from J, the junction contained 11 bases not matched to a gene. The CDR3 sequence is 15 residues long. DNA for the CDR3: TGTGCCACCAACGACGGGAGGGATGTCACCGGGGAGCTGTTTTTT. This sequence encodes CATNDGRDVTGELFF.

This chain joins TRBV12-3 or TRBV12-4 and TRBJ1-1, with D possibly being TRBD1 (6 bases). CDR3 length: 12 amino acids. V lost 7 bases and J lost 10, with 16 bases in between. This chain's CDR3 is CASTAAGGAAFF. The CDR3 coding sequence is TGTGCCAGCACCGCCGCGGGGGGCGCAGCTTTCTTT.

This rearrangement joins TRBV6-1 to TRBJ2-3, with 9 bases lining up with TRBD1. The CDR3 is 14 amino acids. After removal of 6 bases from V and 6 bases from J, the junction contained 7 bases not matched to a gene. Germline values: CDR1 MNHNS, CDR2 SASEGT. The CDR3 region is CASRKQGAFDTQYF. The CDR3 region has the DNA TGTGCCAGCAGGAAACAGGGGGCATTTGATACGCAGTATTTT.

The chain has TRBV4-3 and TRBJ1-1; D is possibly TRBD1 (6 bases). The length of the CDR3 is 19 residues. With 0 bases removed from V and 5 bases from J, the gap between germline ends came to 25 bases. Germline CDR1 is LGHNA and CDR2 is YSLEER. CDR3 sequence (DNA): TGCGCCAGCAGCCAAGATGGTCCCTCGCGAGGGGGTCCGAATACTGAAGCTTTCTTT. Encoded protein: CASSQDGPSRGGPNTEAFF.

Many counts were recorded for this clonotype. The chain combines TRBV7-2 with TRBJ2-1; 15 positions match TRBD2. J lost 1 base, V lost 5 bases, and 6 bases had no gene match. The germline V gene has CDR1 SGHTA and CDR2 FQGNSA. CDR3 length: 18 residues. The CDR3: CASSAGLAGGWSYNEQFF. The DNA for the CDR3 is TGTGCCAGCAGCGCGGGACTAGCGGGAGGTTGGTCCTACAATGAGCAGTTCTTC.

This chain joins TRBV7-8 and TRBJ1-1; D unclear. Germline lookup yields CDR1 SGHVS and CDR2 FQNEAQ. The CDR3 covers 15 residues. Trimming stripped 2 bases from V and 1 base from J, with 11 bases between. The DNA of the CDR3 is TGTGCCAGCAGCTTAAAGATAATCCGGAACACTGAAGCTTTCTTT. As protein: CASSLKIIRNTEAFF. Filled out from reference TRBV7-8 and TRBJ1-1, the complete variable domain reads GAGVSQSPRYKVAKRGQDVALRCDPISGHVSLFWYQQALGQGPEFLTYFQNEAQLDKSGLPSDRFFAERPEGSVSTLKIQRTQQEDSAVYLCASSLKIIRNTEAFFGQGTRLTVV.

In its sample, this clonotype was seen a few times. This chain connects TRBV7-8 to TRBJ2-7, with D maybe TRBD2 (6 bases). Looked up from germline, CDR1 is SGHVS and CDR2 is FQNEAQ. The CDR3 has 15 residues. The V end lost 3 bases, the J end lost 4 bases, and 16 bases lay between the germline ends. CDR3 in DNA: TGTGCCAGCAGCTTTAGCCGGGACTTCCCTTACGAGCAGTACTTC. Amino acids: CASSFSRDFPYEQYF.

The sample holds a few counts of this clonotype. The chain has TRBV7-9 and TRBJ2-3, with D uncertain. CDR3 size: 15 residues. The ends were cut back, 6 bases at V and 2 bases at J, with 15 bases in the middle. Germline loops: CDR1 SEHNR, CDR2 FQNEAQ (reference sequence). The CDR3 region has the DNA TGTGCCAGCAGGGCCGGCTCCAGGCCCACAGATACGCAGTATTTT. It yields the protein CASRAGSRPTDTQYF.